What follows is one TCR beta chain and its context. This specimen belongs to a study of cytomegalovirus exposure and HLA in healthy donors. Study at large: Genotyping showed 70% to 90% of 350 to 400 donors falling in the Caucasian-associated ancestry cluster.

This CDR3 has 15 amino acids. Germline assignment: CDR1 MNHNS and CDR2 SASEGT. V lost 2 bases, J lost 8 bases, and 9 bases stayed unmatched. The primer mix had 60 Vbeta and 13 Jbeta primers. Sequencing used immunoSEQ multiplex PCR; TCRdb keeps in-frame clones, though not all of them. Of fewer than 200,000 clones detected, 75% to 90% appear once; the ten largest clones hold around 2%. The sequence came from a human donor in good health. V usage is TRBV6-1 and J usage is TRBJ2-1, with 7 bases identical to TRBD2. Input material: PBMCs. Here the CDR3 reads CASSEWMASGYEQFF. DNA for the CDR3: TGTGCCAGCAGTGAATGGATGGCTAGCGGATATGAGCAGTTCTTC.